This T cell receptor beta chain is drawn from a study of blood T cell repertoires in COVID-19. Between the trimmed V and J ends, which lost 4 bases and 7 bases, there was a span of 14 bases. Germline-derived CDR1 and CDR2 are LGHNA and YSLEER. CDR3 length: 14 amino acids. The protocol was immunoSEQ multiplex PCR, while the TCRdb copy is restricted to in-frame clones and leaves out a portion. The sample yields fewer than 350,000 clones, approximately 87% seen once. Sequenced sample: peripheral blood. This clonotype was sampled from a woman aged 45-60 years who had recovered from COVID-19. V gene TRBV4-3 combines with J gene TRBJ2-1, with D hard to call. The CDR3 loop reads CASSRQEALNEQFF. CDR3 in DNA: TGCGCCAGCAGCCGCCAAGAAGCCCTGAATGAGCAGTTCTTC.